Reported below is one TCR beta chain. Antigen unknown. The data are from a study of CD8 T cells in ankylosing spondylitis. Overall study findings and caveats: Within ankylosing spondylitis blood, a TCR beta motif made up of seven or eight highly homologous variants appeared to be characteristic. Peripheral blood held disease-linked clones only at relatively low frequency, and these were CD8+.

TCRdb analysed the 5' RACE reads with MiXCR anew, one entry per CDR3 protein. The sample has hundreds of thousands of distinct CDR3 sequences, about 12% seen once. Germline CDR1 ENHRY, CDR2 SYGVKD. V was trimmed by 3 bases and J by 2 bases, leaving 13 bases between them. There are 15 residues in the CDR3. Sequencing input: blood, either unsorted or a sorted T cell fraction (not recorded which). This clonotype originated in a male donor with ankylosing spondylitis. This chain joins TRBV10-3 and TRBJ1-2; TRBD1 is a possible D gene (5 bases). The chain's CDR3 is CAISDRGPLNYGYTF. CDR3 nucleotide sequence: TGTGCCATCAGTGATAGGGGACCGCTAAACTATGGCTACACCTTC.